The T cell receptor beta chain under discussion was sequenced for a study of blood T cell repertoires in COVID-19. Trimming pared 4 bases from V and 5 bases from J, leaving 11 bases between. The CDR3 is 13 residues long. From germline, CDR1 is SGHAT and CDR2 FQDESV (reference sequence). Data came from immunoSEQ multiplex PCR; TCRdb stores just in-frame clones and leaves some out. The sample has around 180,000 clones; roughly 77% are singletons. Sequencing was done on a sample of peripheral blood. This receptor was identified in a woman aged 80 or over with COVID-19, enrolled during active disease. The chain employs TRBV11-1 and TRBJ1-2; the D gene is possibly TRBD1 (6 bases). The CDR3 DNA reads as TGTGCCAGCAGCTGGGACATTCAGTATGGCTACACCTTC. Translated, it gives CASSWDIQYGYTF. The full variable domain, with the rest looked up from reference TRBV11-1 and TRBJ1-2, is EAEVAQSPRYKITEKSQAVAFWCDPISGHATLYWYRQILGQGPELLVQFQDESVVDDSQLPKDRFSAERLKGVDSTLKIQPAELGDSAMYLCASSWDIQYGYTFGSGTRLTVV.